The 30 T cell receptor beta chains listed next were all sequenced from one sample in a study of T cell changes during pregnancy in multiple sclerosis. Assay used: immunoSEQ multiplex PCR; TCRdb lists only in-frame clones, some missing. The table lists around 56,000 clones, approximately 90% of them singletons, with approximately 0.4% in the top ten. The material sequenced was CD4+ T cells from peripheral blood mononuclear cells, taken in the third trimester of pregnancy. The receptors were sampled from a female donor with multiple sclerosis, enrolled in a pregnancy study.

This chain links TRBV11-2 with TRBJ2-2; no reliable D call. With 7 bases removed from V and 1 base from J, the gap between germline ends came to 7 bases. This CDR3 has 13 amino acids. Germline V gene sequence: CDR1 SGHAT, CDR2 FQNNGV. As DNA, the CDR3 is TGTGCCAGCACCGACTTGAACACCGGGGAGCTGTTTTTT. This gives the protein CASTDLNTGELFF.

J is TRBJ2-5 and V is TRBV9, with TRBD1 identical over 8 bases. This CDR3 is built from 14 residues. Germline V gene sequence: CDR1 SGDLS, CDR2 YYNGEE. V was clipped by 3 bases and J by 4 bases; unmatched bases: 5. CDR3 DNA sequence: TGTGCCAGCAGCGCGACAGGGGCGGGAGAGACCCAGTACTTC. It codes for CASSATGAGETQYF.

The chain is built from TRBV7-2 and TRBJ1-3, with D unclear. Trimming pared 5 bases from V and 3 bases from J, leaving 17 bases between. CDR3 length: 16 residues. CDR1 is SGHTA, CDR2 FQGNSA, per germline. CDR3 bases: TGTGCCAGCAGCCCCCGCCAGTGGAGGGATGGAAACACCATATATTTT. It yields the protein CASSPRQWRDGNTIYF. Using reference TRBV7-2 and TRBJ1-3 for the parts outside the CDR3, the full variable domain is GAGVSQSPSNKVTEKGKDVELRCDPISGHTALYWYRQSLGQGLEFLIYFQGNSAPDKSGLPSDRFSAERTGGSVSTLTIQRTQQEDSAVYLCASSPRQWRDGNTIYFGEGSWLTVV.

CDR3 amino acids: CASSQGTGYTGELFF. The CDR3 DNA reads TGCGCCAGCAGCCAAGGGACAGGCTACACCGGGGAGCTGTTTTTT. This chain uses TRBV5-1 with TRBJ2-2; 8 nucleotides line up with TRBD1. The CDR3 runs to 15 residues. Germline lookup yields CDR1 SGHRS and CDR2 YFSETQ. With 4 bases clipped from V and 3 bases from J, the junction kept 5 bases outside the gene matches. Full variable domain (missing parts from reference TRBV5-1 and TRBJ2-2): KAGVTQTPRYLIKTRGQQVTLSCSPISGHRSVSWYQQTPGQGLQFLFEYFSETQRNKGNFPGRFSGRQFSNSRSEMNVSTLELGDSALYLCASSQGTGYTGELFFGEGSRLTVL.

This chain uses TRBV10-3 with TRBJ2-7; 7 nucleotides align to TRBD1. Germline V gives CDR1 ENHRY, CDR2 SYGVKD. This CDR3 is 13 amino acids long. The J segment lost 0 bases and the V segment lost 7 bases, leaving 3 bases of the junction unmatched. DNA of the CDR3: TGTGCCATCACGGCAGGGGGCTCCTACGAGCAGTACTTC. Its translation is CAITAGGSYEQYF.

This clone occurred once. The chain is built from TRBV5-6 and TRBJ1-2; D is ambiguous. V was cut by 0 bases and J by 0 bases, with 9 bases left in between. Looked up from germline, CDR1 is SGHDT and CDR2 is YYEEEE. The CDR3 contains 15 residues. The CDR3 nucleotides are TGTGCCAGCAGCTTGGAGGCACTACCTAACTATGGCTACACCTTC. This encodes CASSLEALPNYGYTF. Variable domain in full (rest from reference TRBV5-6 and TRBJ1-2): DAGVTQSPTHLIKTRGQQVTLRCSPKSGHDTVSWYQQALGQGPQFIFQYYEEEERQRGNFPDRFSGHQFPNYSSELNVNALLLGDSALYLCASSLEALPNYGYTFGSGTRLTVV.

The chain has TRBV5-6 and TRBJ1-2; TRBD1 is a possible D gene (5 bases). The ends were cut back, 4 bases at V and 2 bases at J, with 12 bases in the middle. The CDR3 runs to 14 residues. In germline, CDR1 is SGHDT, CDR2 YYEEEE. The CDR3 loop is CASSGAGRNYGYTF. For the CDR3, the DNA is TGTGCCAGCAGCGGGGCGGGACGGAACTATGGCTACACCTTC.

The chain carries TRBV18 and TRBJ1-5; D unclear. The CDR3 is 12 residues long. V lost 0 bases and J 7 bases, leaving 4 bases between the germline ends. In germline, CDR1 is KGHSH, CDR2 LQKENI. CDR3 nucleotide sequence: TGTGCCAGCTCACCACCTAGCCAGCCCCAGCATTTT. Its translation is CASSPPSQPQHF.

This clone was observed once. The chain employs TRBV4-3 and TRBJ2-7; possible D gene TRBD2, 6 bases. CDR1 LGHNA and CDR2 YSLEER come from the germline V gene. V was clipped by 4 bases and J by 5 bases, with 15 bases between them. The CDR3 extends over 14 amino acids. The CDR3 nucleotides are TGCGCCAGCAGCCCCGCGGGGAAGCGGCACGAGCAGTACTTC. Protein: CASSPAGKRHEQYF.

The J gene is TRBJ1-1, the V gene TRBV11-1; D might be TRBD1 (6 bases). V shed 1 base and J shed 0 bases, with 9 bases lying between them. The CDR3 is 15 amino acids. CDR1 is SGHAT and CDR2 is FQDESV in the germline V gene (reference sequence). The CDR3: CASSLGTVMNTEAFF. The CDR3 DNA sequence: TGTGCCAGCAGCTTAGGGACAGTTATGAACACTGAAGCTTTCTTT.

The rearrangement joins TRBV19 to TRBJ1-6; D is perhaps TRBD1 (6 bases). V lost 4 bases and J lost 10, with 20 bases in between. The CDR3 totals 16 residues. CDR1 and CDR2 from the germline V gene are LNHDA and SQIVND (reference sequence). Here the CDR3 reads CASSTRTEASGSPLHF. In DNA form, the CDR3 reads TGTGCCAGTAGTACTAGGACAGAAGCATCGGGATCACCCCTCCACTTT. The full variable domain, rest sourced from reference TRBV19 and TRBJ1-6, is DGGITQSPKYLFRKEGQNVTLSCEQNLNHDAMYWYRQDPGQGLRLIYYSQIVNDFQKGDIAEGYSVSREKKESFPLTVTSAQKNPTAFYLCASSTRTEASGSPLHFGNGTRLTVT.

The rearrangement uses TRBV29-1 and TRBJ1-5; 10 positions match TRBD1. CDR1 is SQVTM, CDR2 ANQGSEA, per germline. The CDR3 length is 13 residues. The J segment lost 2 bases and the V segment lost 8 bases, leaving 3 bases of the junction unmatched. CDR3 sequence: CSTGTGGNQPQHF. CDR3 DNA: TGCAGCACTGGGACAGGGGGCAATCAGCCCCAGCATTTT.

The CDR3 sequence: CASSLAPGQGSEKLFF. The CDR3 nucleotides are TGTGCCAGCAGCTTAGCGCCGGGACAGGGATCGGAAAAACTGTTTTTT. The rearrangement uses TRBV7-9 and TRBJ1-4; 9 bases map to TRBD1. With 0 bases clipped from V and 8 bases from J, the junction kept 7 bases outside the gene matches. The CDR3 spans 16 residues. CDR1 and CDR2 from the germline V gene are SEHNR and FQNEAQ (reference sequence).

There are a few counts of this clone. The chain links TRBV7-2 to TRBJ1-5; 8 positions agree with TRBD1. The CDR3 has 16 amino acids. The junction had 7 bases not matched to a gene; V was cut back by 5 bases and J by 1 base. Germline lookup yields CDR1 SGHTA and CDR2 FQGNSA. CDR3 loop: CASSPTGERSNQPQHF. CDR3 nucleotide sequence: TGTGCCAGCAGCCCGACAGGGGAAAGGAGCAATCAGCCCCAGCATTTT.

J is TRBJ1-4 and V is TRBV12-5; D perhaps matches TRBD1 (5 bases). The length of the CDR3 is 13 residues. Germline V lookup: CDR1 LGHNT, CDR2 FRNRAP. V lost 2 bases, J lost 6 bases, and 7 bases lay in between. The CDR3 sequence: CASGLRGDEKLFF. DNA for the CDR3: TGTGCTAGTGGTTTGCGGGGGGATGAAAAACTGTTTTTT.

The CDR3: CASSPTGGYGYTF. CDR3 nucleotides: TGTGCCAGCAGCCCCACAGGGGGCTATGGCTACACCTTC. The chain is built from TRBV5-6 and TRBJ1-2; 8 bases are shared with TRBD1. Germline lookup yields CDR1 SGHDT and CDR2 YYEEEE. This CDR3 comprises 13 residues. V was clipped by 4 bases and J by 4 bases; unmatched bases: 3.

The chain couples TRBV18 to TRBJ2-2, with 8 positions matching TRBD2. The CDR3 covers 18 residues. With V trimmed by 3 bases and J by 0 bases, 9 bases remained unmatched. Germline V gene sequence: CDR1 KGHSH, CDR2 LQKENI. The CDR3 is CASSPDWAGGTNTGELFF. CDR3 in DNA: TGTGCCAGCTCACCCGATTGGGCGGGAGGAACGAACACCGGGGAGCTGTTTTTT.

The chain employs TRBV16 and TRBJ1-2, with D unresolved. The length of the CDR3 is 12 residues. The V end was cut by 4 bases, the J end by 6 bases, with 9 bases between. Germline V gene data show CDR1 as KGHSY and CDR2 as FQNENV. DNA for the CDR3: TGTGCCAGCAGCCCGACACGGAATGGCTACACCTTC. Encoded protein: CASSPTRNGYTF. Filled out from reference TRBV16 and TRBJ1-2, the complete variable domain reads GEEVAQTPKHLVRGEGQKAKLYCAPIKGHSYVFWYQQVLKNEFKFLISFQNENVFDETGMPKERFSAKCLPNSPCSLEIQATKLEDSAVYFCASSPTRNGYTFGSGTRLTVV.

The J gene is TRBJ2-1, the V gene TRBV5-1, with 8 positions matching TRBD2. The germline CDR1 and CDR2 sequences are SGHRS and YFSETQ. The CDR3 has 15 amino acids. V lost 0 bases, J lost 6 bases, and 5 bases stayed unmatched. The CDR3 loop is CASSLAAGGSNEQFF. CDR3 nucleotide sequence: TGCGCCAGCAGCTTGGCTGCGGGGGGTTCCAATGAGCAGTTCTTC.

The chain couples TRBV5-1 to TRBJ1-3; the D is unclear. Trimming left V 3 bases short and J 0 bases short, with 7 bases between. Germline CDR1 reads SGHRS; CDR2 reads YFSETQ. CDR3 size: 14 residues. The CDR3: CASSSGISGNTIYF. The CDR3 region has the DNA TGCGCCAGCAGCTCCGGGATCTCTGGAAACACCATATATTTT.

The chain links TRBV5-1 to TRBJ1-1; D is undetermined. Germline CDR1 is SGHRS and CDR2 is YFSETQ. CDR3 length: 14 residues. Between the trimmed V and J ends, which lost 4 bases and 1 base, there was a span of 11 bases. The CDR3 reads CASSRTGENTEAFF. CDR3 DNA sequence: TGCGCCAGCAGCCGGACGGGAGAGAACACTGAAGCTTTCTTT.

J is TRBJ1-3 and V is TRBV18; D ambiguous. The V gene's germline CDR1 is KGHSH and CDR2 LQKENI. V was pared by 0 bases and J by 2 bases, with 8 bases between. This CDR3 contains 15 residues. The CDR3: CASSPPARTGNTIYF. In nucleotides, the CDR3 is TGTGCCAGCTCACCACCCGCGAGAACTGGAAACACCATATATTTT. Complete variable domain (other parts from reference TRBV18 and TRBJ1-3): NAGVMQNPRHLVRRRGQEARLRCSPMKGHSHVYWYRQLPEEGLKFMVYLQKENIIDESGMPKERFSAEFPKEGPSILRIQQVVRGDSAAYFCASSPPARTGNTIYFGEGSWLTVV.

This clone was counted once. The chain is built from TRBV30 and TRBJ1-1; D is undetermined. Trimming removed 2 bases from V and 10 bases from J, with 17 bases in between. Germline V gene sequence: CDR1 GTSNPN, CDR2 SVGIG (reference sequence). This CDR3 is built from 13 residues. For the CDR3, the DNA is TGTGCCTGGAGTTATGGCCGAGGGAGAGTAGCTTTCTTT. Encoded protein: CAWSYGRGRVAFF.

This chain connects TRBV11-2 to TRBJ1-3, with D perhaps matching TRBD1 (6 bases). V dropped 5 bases and J dropped 0 bases, with 11 bases sitting between them. CDR1 and CDR2 from the germline V gene are SGHAT and FQNNGV. The CDR3 totals 15 residues. CDR3 DNA: TGTGCCAGCAGCCAGGACAGCAGCTCTGGAAACACCATATATTTT. Protein: CASSQDSSSGNTIYF.

The V and J genes are TRBV27 and TRBJ1-6; TRBD1 matches 11 bases. CDR3 length equals 16 residues. CDR1 MNHEY and CDR2 SMNVEV come from the germline V gene (reference sequence). V trimming: 11 bases; J trimming: 1 base; junction bases outside the gene matches: 7. CDR3 amino acids: CAAERDRGSYNSPLHF. The DNA for the CDR3 is TGTGCCGCCGAAAGGGACAGGGGGTCCTATAATTCACCCCTCCACTTT.

The rearrangement uses TRBV10-3 and TRBJ1-4, with D perhaps TRBD1 (5 bases). With 6 bases removed from V and 6 bases from J, the gap between germline ends came to 14 bases. The CDR3 is 14 amino acids. Germline CDR1 ENHRY, CDR2 SYGVKD. The DNA of the CDR3 is TGTGCCATCAGGGGGGAGGGTTTACATGAAAAACTGTTTTTT. This sequence encodes CAIRGEGLHEKLFF.

V is TRBV7-6 and J is TRBJ1-2, with a tentative D call TRBD1 (6 bases). The ends were cut back, 0 bases at V and 8 bases at J, with 25 bases in the middle. The germline CDR1 and CDR2 sequences are SGHVS and FNYEAQ. This CDR3 comprises 18 residues. CDR3 in amino acids: CASSLAPGGAGETWGYTF. The CDR3 region has the DNA TGTGCCAGCAGCTTAGCCCCGGGAGGGGCAGGGGAGACGTGGGGCTACACCTTC.

The rearrangement uses TRBV11-2 and TRBJ2-7; tentative D call: TRBD2 (5 bases). This CDR3 has 15 amino acids. Germline CDR1 reads SGHAT; CDR2 reads FQNNGV. Deletions cut 5 bases from V and 2 bases from J, with 16 bases between. The CDR3 is CASSLQRMVAYEQYF. The CDR3 nucleotides read TGTGCCAGCAGCCTCCAGCGGATGGTAGCCTACGAGCAGTACTTC.

This chain's CDR3 is CASSRVDSLWEGYTF. The CDR3 bases are TGTGCCAGCAGCCGGGTGGACAGCCTTTGGGAGGGCTACACCTTC. The genes are TRBV5-6 and TRBJ1-2; TRBD1 is a possible D gene (6 bases). CDR1 SGHDT and CDR2 YYEEEE come from the germline V gene. This CDR3 region has 15 residues. V gave up 4 bases and J gave up 8 bases, with 21 bases separating them.

In this sample, this clone turned up once. The chain is built from TRBV29-1 and TRBJ1-5, with TRBD1 matching 10 bases. The CDR3 is made up of 15 amino acids. Per the germline V gene, CDR1 is SQVTM and CDR2 is ANQGSEA. Unmatched junction bases numbered 7, after V lost 6 bases and J lost 2 bases. CDR3 sequence (DNA): TGCAGCGTACGGACAGGGGGAGATGGCAATCAGCCCCAGCATTTT. Residues: CSVRTGGDGNQPQHF.